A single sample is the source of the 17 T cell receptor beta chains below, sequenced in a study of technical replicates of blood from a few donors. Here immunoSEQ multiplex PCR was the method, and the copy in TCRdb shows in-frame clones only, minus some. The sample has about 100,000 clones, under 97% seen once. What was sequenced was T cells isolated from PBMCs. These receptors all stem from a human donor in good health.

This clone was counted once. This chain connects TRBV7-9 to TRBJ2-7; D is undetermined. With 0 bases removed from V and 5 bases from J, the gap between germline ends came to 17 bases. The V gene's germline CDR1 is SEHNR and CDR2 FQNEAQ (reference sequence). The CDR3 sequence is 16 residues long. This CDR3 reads CASSLAGFLTNDEQYF. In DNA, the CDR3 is TGTGCCAGCAGCTTAGCCGGGTTCCTCACCAACGACGAGCAGTACTTC.

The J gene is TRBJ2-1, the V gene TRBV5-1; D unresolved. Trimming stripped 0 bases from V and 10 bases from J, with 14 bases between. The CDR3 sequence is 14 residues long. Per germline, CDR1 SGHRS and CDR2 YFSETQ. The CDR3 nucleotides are TGCGCCAGCAGCTTGGGCCAGATCTTCTCCGAGCAGTTCTTC. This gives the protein CASSLGQIFSEQFF.

This CDR3 is CASGLVLNFGGQGARNYNSPLHF. The CDR3 DNA reads as TGTGCTAGTGGTTTGGTACTTAATTTTGGGGGACAGGGGGCGCGAAACTATAATTCACCCCTCCACTTT. The chain has TRBV12-5 and TRBJ1-6, with TRBD1 identical over 12 bases. V dropped 0 bases and J dropped 3; count of bases not matched to a gene: 18. The CDR3 has 23 residues. Germline CDR1 and CDR2: LGHNT and FRNRAP.

This CDR3 is CASSGGGGHPYEQYF. The CDR3 DNA sequence: TGTGCCAGCAGCGGCGGGGGGGGGCACCCCTACGAGCAGTACTTC. The genes are TRBV28 and TRBJ2-7; 9 nucleotides match TRBD2. Germline CDR1 reads MDHEN; CDR2 reads SYDVKM. The CDR3 sequence is 15 residues long. V was clipped by 6 bases and J by 2 bases; unmatched bases: 8. Complete variable domain (other parts from reference TRBV28 and TRBJ2-7): DVKVTQSSRYLVKRTGEKVFLECVQDMDHENMFWYRQDPGLGLRLIYFSYDVKMKEKGDIPEGYSVSREKKERFSLILESASTNQTSMYLCASSGGGGHPYEQYFGPGTRLTVT.

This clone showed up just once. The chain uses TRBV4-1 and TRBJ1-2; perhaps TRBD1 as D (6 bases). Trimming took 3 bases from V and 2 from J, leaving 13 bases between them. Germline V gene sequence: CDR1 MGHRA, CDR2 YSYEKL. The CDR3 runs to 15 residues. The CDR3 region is CASSQGDTKNYGYTF. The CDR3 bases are TGCGCCAGCAGCCAGGGGGACACGAAAAACTATGGCTACACCTTC.

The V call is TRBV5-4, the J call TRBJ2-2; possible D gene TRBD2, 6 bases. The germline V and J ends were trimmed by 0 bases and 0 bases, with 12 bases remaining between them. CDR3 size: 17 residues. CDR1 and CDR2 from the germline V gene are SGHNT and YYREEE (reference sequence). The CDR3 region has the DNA TGTGCCAGCAGCTTGGCATTGGGACTCGCGAACACCGGGGAGCTGTTTTTT. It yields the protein CASSLALGLANTGELFF.

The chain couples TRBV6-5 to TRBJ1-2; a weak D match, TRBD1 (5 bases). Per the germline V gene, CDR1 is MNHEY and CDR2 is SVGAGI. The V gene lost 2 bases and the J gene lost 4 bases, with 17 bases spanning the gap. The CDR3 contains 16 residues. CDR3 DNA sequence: TGTGCCAGCAGTTACGATTTTACGGGGGGACTCTATGGCTACACCTTC. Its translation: CASSYDFTGGLYGYTF.

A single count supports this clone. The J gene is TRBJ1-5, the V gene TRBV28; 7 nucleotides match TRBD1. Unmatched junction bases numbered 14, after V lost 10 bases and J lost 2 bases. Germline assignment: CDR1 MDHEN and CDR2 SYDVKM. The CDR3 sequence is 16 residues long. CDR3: CATVRPRGDGNQPQHF. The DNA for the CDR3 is TGTGCCACCGTACGACCCAGGGGGGATGGCAATCAGCCCCAGCATTTT.

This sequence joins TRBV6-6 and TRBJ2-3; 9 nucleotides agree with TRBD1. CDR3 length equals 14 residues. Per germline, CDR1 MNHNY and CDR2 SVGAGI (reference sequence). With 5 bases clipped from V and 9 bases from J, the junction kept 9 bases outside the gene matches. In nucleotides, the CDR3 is TGTGCCAGCAGTCAGGGGACAGGGTGGCAGACGCAGTATTTT. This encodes CASSQGTGWQTQYF.

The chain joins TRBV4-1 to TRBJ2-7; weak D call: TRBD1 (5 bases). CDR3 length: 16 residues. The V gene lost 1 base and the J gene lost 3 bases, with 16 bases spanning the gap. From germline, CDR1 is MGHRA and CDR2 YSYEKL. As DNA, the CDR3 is TGCGCCAGCAGCCAAGGTTACCAGGGAATCGGCTACGAGCAGTACTTC. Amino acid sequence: CASSQGYQGIGYEQYF.

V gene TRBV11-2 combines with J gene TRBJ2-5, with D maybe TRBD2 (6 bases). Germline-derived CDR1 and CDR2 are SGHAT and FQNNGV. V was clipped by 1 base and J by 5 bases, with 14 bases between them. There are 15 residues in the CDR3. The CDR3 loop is CASSLVTGAGETQYF. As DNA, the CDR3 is TGTGCCAGCAGCTTAGTAACGGGAGCAGGGGAGACCCAGTACTTC. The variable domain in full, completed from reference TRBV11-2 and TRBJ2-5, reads EAGVAQSPRYKIIEKRQSVAFWCNPISGHATLYWYQQILGQGPKLLIQFQNNGVVDDSQLPKDRFSAERLKGVDSTLKIQPAKLEDSAVYLCASSLVTGAGETQYFGPGTRLLVL.

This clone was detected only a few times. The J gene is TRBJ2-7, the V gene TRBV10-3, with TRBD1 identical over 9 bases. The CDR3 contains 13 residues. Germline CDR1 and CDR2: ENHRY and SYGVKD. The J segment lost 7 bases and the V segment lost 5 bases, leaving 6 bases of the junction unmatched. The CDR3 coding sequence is TGTGCCATCAGTCTGGACAGGGGACGAGAGCAGTACTTC. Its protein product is CAISLDRGREQYF.

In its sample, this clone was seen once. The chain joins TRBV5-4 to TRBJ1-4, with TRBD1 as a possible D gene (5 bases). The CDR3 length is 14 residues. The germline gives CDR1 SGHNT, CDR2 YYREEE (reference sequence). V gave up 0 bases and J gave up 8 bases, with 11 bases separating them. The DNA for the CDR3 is TGTGCCAGCAGCTTGGGTGTGGAGGGGGAAAAACTGTTTTTT. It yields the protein CASSLGVEGEKLFF.

The CDR3 bases are TGTGCCAGCAGCTTAAATGGGCCGTACTACGAGCAGTACTTC. It codes for CASSLNGPYYEQYF. The rearrangement links TRBV11-2 to TRBJ2-7; D is undetermined. CDR3 length equals 14 residues. Trimming cost V 2 bases and J 3 bases, with 11 bases left between them. Germline V gene sequence: CDR1 SGHAT, CDR2 FQNNGV.

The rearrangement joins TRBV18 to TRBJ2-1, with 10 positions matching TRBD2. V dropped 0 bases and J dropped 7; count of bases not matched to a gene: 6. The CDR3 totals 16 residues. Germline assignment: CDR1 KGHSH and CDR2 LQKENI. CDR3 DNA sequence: TGTGCCAGCTCACCACCCCCAGCGGGAGGGCCGAATGAGCAGTTCTTC. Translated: CASSPPPAGGPNEQFF.

The CDR3 DNA is TGTGCCAGTAGTGGACAGGGGGCAGCTAATGAAAAACTGTTTTTT. Protein sequence: CASSGQGAANEKLFF. J is TRBJ1-4 and V is TRBV19, with 11 nucleotides matching TRBD1. CDR1 is LNHDA, CDR2 SQIVND, per germline (reference sequence). This CDR3 has 15 amino acids. V trimming: 5 bases; J trimming: 3 bases; junction bases outside the gene matches: 2.

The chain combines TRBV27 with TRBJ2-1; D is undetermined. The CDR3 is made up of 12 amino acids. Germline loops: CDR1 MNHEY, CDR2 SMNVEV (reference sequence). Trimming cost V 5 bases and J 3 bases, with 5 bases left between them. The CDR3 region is CASSGGYNEQFF. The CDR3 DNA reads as TGTGCCAGCAGTGGCGGCTACAATGAGCAGTTCTTC.